This TCR beta chain was profiled in a study of blood T cells in healthy people across ages (dated by TCRdb to about 2015). For context, the study as a whole: Template switching captured roughly one uniquely barcoded TCR beta cDNA molecule per two T cells in model experiments. The study measured age-related changes in TCR beta repertoire diversity using deep sequencing normalized with unique cDNA molecular identifiers. For two donors (one aged 18 to 29 and one aged 80 or older), the study analyzed two additional independent replicas of 1 million unique cDNA reads from the same blood draw. The donors were split into four age groups: young (average around 17 years), middle-aged (roughly 39), aged (approximately 59) and long-lived (roughly 88). Donors of different ages were randomly distributed across sequencing lanes to avoid experimental bias.

The protocol used for the library was 5' RACE. The reads were generated on an Illumina HiSeq 2500. A second roughly 6 to 12 cycle PCR used a sample-barcoded 5' primer and a J-beta primer mix. Each TCR beta cDNA molecule received a unique molecular identifier from a template-switch 5' adaptor carrying 12 random nucleotides. Each sample yielded at least 2.5 million CDR3-containing paired-end reads. The Mint cDNA synthesis kit, primed by a TRBC-specific oligonucleotide, was used to synthesize first-strand cDNA from all RNA. After uracil-DNA glycosylase treatment, a first 18-cycle PCR used universal primers M1SS and BC2_uni_R on all cDNA. The published analysis was carried out like this. Normalization of each sample was performed by random selection of 1 million high-quality reads, each carrying a distinct molecular identifier. Reads with shared molecular identifiers were discarded instead of being binned into consensus sequences. MiTCR, run with a Q25 quality threshold and the strictest error-elimination algorithm, handled CDR3 identification, clonotype clustering and error correction. Lower-bound total TCR beta diversity was estimated with a nonparametric unseen species model using Euler transformation. The public reads were reanalyzed by TCRdb: fastp trimming at Q25, MiXCR alignment, in-frame beta chains only. One record per CDR3 amino acid sequence lists the most common genes and DNA. TCRdb's processing, not the study's, gives the V and J calls here. The sample table lists over a million distinct CDR3 sequences, 35% to 45% of them with a count of one. The ten largest clones represent roughly 7.9% of the sample.

On this clonotype itself: This clone's antigen is unknown. There are no base qualities to consult, and no much larger clone falls within one base.

The research as a whole found: The percentage of naive T cells measured by flow cytometry correlated strongly with observed TCR beta diversity. Conclusive comparison of naive and antigen-experienced compartments was prevented by the profiling of bulk unsorted PBMCs. Because donor CMV infection status was unknown, age-related changes in expanded clonotypes were potentially confounded. As age increased, observed TCR beta diversity per million T cells dropped in a roughly linear way, and a significant reduction was already evident by age 40. Estimates of total diversity based on one million sequenced T cells were regarded as lower bounds and as underestimates. Compared with the aged group, more naive CD4+ T cells, fewer expanded clones and increased TCR diversity were shown by the long-lived group, suggesting age selection.

The roughly 37 donors, aged about 6 to 95 years, were systemically healthy Caucasian individuals from Russia. Each donor gave approximately 9.3 milliliters of peripheral blood, collected into EDTA-treated Vacutainer tubes. Ficoll-Paque density-gradient centrifugation was used to isolate PBMCs, with at least 6.5 million per sample. Trizol reagent was used to extract total RNA from PBMCs, with at least 5.5 micrograms per sample. The percentages of naive CD45RAhigh/CD27high T cells were determined by flow cytometry on a PBMC aliquot from every donor. The origin of this receptor is a young woman in good health. The specimen was blood.

The CDR3 here reads CASSQDPGQNYGYTF. In nucleotide form, the sequence is TGCGCCAGCAGCCAAGACCCGGGACAGAACTATGGCTACACCTTC. The chain joins TRBV4-1 to TRBJ1-2, and TRBD1 aligns with 7 junction nucleotides. The CDR3, from cysteine to phenylalanine, totals 15 residues. The DNA shown is the 45-base CDR3, in frame from base 1. The CDR1 and CDR2 encoded by the germline V gene are MGHRA and YSYEKL. V lost 0 bases and J lost 2 bases, and the count of bases not matched to a germline gene is 3.